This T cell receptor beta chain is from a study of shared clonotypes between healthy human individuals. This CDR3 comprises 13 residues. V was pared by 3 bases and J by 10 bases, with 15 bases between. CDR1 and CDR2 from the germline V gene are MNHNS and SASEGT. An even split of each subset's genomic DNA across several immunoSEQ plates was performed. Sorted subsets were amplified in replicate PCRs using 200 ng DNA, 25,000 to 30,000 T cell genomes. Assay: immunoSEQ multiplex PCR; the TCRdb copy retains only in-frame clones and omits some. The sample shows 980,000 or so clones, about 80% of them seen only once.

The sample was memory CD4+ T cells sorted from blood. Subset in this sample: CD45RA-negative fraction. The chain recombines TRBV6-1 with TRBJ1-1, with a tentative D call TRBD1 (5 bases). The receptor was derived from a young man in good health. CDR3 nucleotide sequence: TGTGCCAGCAGTGACCAGGCGACTGGGGCAGCTTTCTTT. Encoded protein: CASSDQATGAAFF.